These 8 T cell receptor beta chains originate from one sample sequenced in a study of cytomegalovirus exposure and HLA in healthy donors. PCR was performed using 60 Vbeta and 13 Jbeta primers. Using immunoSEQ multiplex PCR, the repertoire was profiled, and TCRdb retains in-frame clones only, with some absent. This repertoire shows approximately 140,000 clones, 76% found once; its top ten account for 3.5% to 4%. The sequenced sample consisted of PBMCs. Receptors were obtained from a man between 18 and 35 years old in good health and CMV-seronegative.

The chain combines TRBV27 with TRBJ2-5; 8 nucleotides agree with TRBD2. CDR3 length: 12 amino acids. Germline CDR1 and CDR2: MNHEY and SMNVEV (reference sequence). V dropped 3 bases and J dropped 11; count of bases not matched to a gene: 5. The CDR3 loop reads CASSLSGGEQYF. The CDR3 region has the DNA TGTGCCAGCAGTTTGTCGGGGGGGGAGCAGTACTTC.

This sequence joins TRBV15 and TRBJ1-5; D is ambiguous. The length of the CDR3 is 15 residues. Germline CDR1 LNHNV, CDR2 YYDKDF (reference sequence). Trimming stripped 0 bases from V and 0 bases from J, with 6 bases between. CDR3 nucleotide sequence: TGTGCCACCAGCAGAGATGTGGCTAGCAATCAGCCCCAGCATTTT. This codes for CATSRDVASNQPQHF. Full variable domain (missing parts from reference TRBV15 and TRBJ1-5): DAMVIQNPRYQVTQFGKPVTLSCSQTLNHNVMYWYQQKSSQAPKLLFHYYDKDFNNEADTPDNFQSRRPNTSFCFLDIRSPGLGDTAMYLCATSRDVASNQPQHFGDGTRLSIL.

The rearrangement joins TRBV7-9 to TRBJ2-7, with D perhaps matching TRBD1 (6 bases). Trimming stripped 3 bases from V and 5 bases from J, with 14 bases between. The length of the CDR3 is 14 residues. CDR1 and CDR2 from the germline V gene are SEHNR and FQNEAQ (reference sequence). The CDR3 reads CASSFPTGWDEQYF. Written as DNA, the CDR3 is TGTGCCAGCAGCTTCCCCACAGGGTGGGACGAGCAGTACTTC.

CDR3 nucleotides: TGTGCCAGCAGCGTAGAGGCGGGCTACGAGCAGTACTTC. It yields the protein CASSVEAGYEQYF. The chain recombines TRBV9 with TRBJ2-5; possibly TRBD2 for D (5 bases). The DNA end favors TRBJ2-7, so the J call may be wrong. The CDR3 length is 13 residues. In germline, CDR1 is SGDLS, CDR2 YYNGEE.

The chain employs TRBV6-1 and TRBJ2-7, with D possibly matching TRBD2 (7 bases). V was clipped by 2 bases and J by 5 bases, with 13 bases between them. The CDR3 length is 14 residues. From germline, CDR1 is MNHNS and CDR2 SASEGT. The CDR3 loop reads CASSERGALNEQYF. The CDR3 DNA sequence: TGTGCCAGCAGTGAACGGGGGGCGCTCAACGAGCAGTACTTC.

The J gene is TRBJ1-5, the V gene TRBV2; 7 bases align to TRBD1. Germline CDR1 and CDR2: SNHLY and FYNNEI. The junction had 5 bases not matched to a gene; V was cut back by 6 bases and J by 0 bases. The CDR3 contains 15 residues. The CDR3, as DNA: TGTGCCAGCAGAGGAGGACAGGTTAGCAATCAGCCCCAGCATTTT. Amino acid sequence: CASRGGQVSNQPQHF.

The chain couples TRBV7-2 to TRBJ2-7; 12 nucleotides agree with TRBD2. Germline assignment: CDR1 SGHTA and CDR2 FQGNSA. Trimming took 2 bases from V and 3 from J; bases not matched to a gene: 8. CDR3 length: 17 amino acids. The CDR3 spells CASSLMPSGRAGYEQYF. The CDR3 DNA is TGTGCCAGCAGCTTAATGCCTAGCGGGAGGGCGGGCTACGAGCAGTACTTC. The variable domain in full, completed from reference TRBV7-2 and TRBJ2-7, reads GAGVSQSPSNKVTEKGKDVELRCDPISGHTALYWYRQSLGQGLEFLIYFQGNSAPDKSGLPSDRFSAERTGGSVSTLTIQRTQQEDSAVYLCASSLMPSGRAGYEQYFGPGTRLTVT.

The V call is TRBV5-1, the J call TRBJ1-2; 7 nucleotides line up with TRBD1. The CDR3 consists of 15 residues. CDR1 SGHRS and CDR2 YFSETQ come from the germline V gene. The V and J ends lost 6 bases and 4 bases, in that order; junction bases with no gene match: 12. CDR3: CASTESWGQRYGYTF. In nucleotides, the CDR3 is TGCGCCAGCACCGAGTCTTGGGGACAGCGCTATGGCTACACCTTC.